The entry below gives a single T cell receptor beta chain sequence along with its context. The antigen is undetermined. This sample is part of a study of cytomegalovirus exposure and HLA in healthy donors. Overall study: Genotyping showed around 81% of roughly 400 donors falling in the Caucasian-associated ancestry cluster.

Findings and caveats of the study: In a later analysis, V- and J-gene trimming of beta chains associated with a DCLRE1C missense variant, replicated independently. Researchers reportedly found TCR beta sequences accurately predicted most subjects' HLA-A and HLA-B alleles.

The PCR had 60 Vbeta and 13 Jbeta primers. The assay was immunoSEQ multiplex PCR, and TCRdb's table has in-frame clones only and misses some. The repertoire holds tens of thousands of clones, with roughly 80% as singletons. This clonotype was sampled from a woman in her thirties or forties in good health and CMV-seropositive. Sequencing input: PBMCs.

CDR3 loop: CASSERRGGLETQYF. DNA of the CDR3: TGTGCCAGCAGTGAAAGGCGGGGGGGCCTCGAGACCCAGTACTTC. This chain links TRBV2 with TRBJ2-5, with 9 bases fitting TRBD2. The germline V gene encodes CDR1 SNHLY and CDR2 FYNNEI. CDR3 length equals 15 residues. V gave up 2 bases and J gave up 5 bases; unmatched junction bases: 6.